This entry lists 30 T cell receptor beta chains sequenced from one sample in a study of cytomegalovirus exposure and HLA in healthy donors. The PCR ran on 60 Vbeta and 13 Jbeta primers. The repertoire was sequenced with immunoSEQ multiplex PCR; TCRdb's copy has only in-frame clones and lacks some. The specimen's table records approximately 120,000 clones. Sequenced: PBMCs. Receptors originate from a man aged 25 to 40 in good health and CMV-seronegative.

A word on this clone: Mismatch with germline at one junction end may stem from a read error. V is TRBV5-1 and J is TRBJ2-7; 10 bases map to TRBD1. From germline, CDR1 is SGHRS and CDR2 YFSETQ. This CDR3 is built from 13 residues. The CDR3 DNA follows: TGCGCCAGCAGCCCACCAACCGGGACAGGGGCCCACTTC. It is translated as CASSPPTGTGAHF.

The chain uses TRBV4-2 and TRBJ1-4; D is undetermined. The CDR3 contains 15 residues. From germline, CDR1 is LGHNA and CDR2 YNFKEQ. Trimming pared 0 bases from V and 3 bases from J, leaving 8 bases between. CDR3: CASSQESQANEKLFF. CDR3 DNA sequence: TGTGCCAGCAGCCAAGAAAGTCAGGCTAATGAAAAACTGTTTTTT.

The V and J genes are TRBV6-5 and TRBJ2-2, with 9 bases lining up with TRBD2. The trim removed 5 bases at V and 4 bases at J, leaving 8 bases unmatched. The germline V gene encodes CDR1 MNHEY and CDR2 SVGAGI. The CDR3 extends over 16 amino acids. CDR3: CASSNLAGEVTGELFF. In DNA, the CDR3 is TGTGCCAGCAGTAACTTAGCGGGAGAGGTCACCGGGGAGCTGTTTTTT.

The V and J genes are TRBV28 and TRBJ1-2, with D unclear. Between the trimmed V and J ends, which lost 7 bases and 4 bases, there was a span of 16 bases. Germline CDR1 and CDR2: MDHEN and SYDVKM. The CDR3 has 14 residues. The CDR3, as DNA: TGTGCCAGCACCGACTACCGGGCCTTCTATGGCTACACCTTC. Its translation is CASTDYRAFYGYTF.

This chain links TRBV30 with TRBJ2-7, with TRBD2 matching 9 bases. The CDR3 sequence is 14 residues long. V dropped 5 bases and J dropped 2; count of bases not matched to a gene: 7. The germline V gene has CDR1 GTSNPN and CDR2 SVGIG (reference sequence). The CDR3 nucleotides are TGTGCCTGGTCAGGGCTAGCGGGGACCTACGAGCAGTACTTC. This translates into CAWSGLAGTYEQYF.

This sequence joins TRBV7-9 and TRBJ2-7; 12 bases match TRBD2. CDR1 and CDR2 (germline): SEHNR, FQNEAQ (reference sequence). CDR3 length: 19 residues. V was clipped by 0 bases and J by 0 bases; unmatched bases: 9. CDR3 region: CASSLAGTSGPISSYEQYF. The CDR3 nucleotides are TGTGCCAGCAGCTTAGCTGGGACTAGCGGGCCCATTAGCTCCTACGAGCAGTACTTC.

The chain carries TRBV9 and TRBJ2-2; 10 nucleotides agree with TRBD2. The CDR3 is 16 amino acids. The junction had 8 bases not matched to a gene; V was cut back by 3 bases and J by 6 bases. CDR1 is SGDLS and CDR2 is YYNGEE in the germline V gene. Written as DNA, the CDR3 is TGTGCCAGCAGCGCGGCTAGCGGGAGTATACCCGGGGAGCTGTTTTTT. Residues: CASSAASGSIPGELFF.

The chain employs TRBV27 and TRBJ1-4; TRBD1 aligns across 7 bases. Trimming took 0 bases from V and 4 from J; bases not matched to a gene: 8. Germline lookup yields CDR1 MNHEY and CDR2 SMNVEV (reference sequence). The CDR3 is 17 residues long. CDR3 sequence: CASSLSGAGGHNEKLFF. The CDR3 DNA is TGTGCCAGCAGTTTATCTGGGGCAGGGGGGCATAATGAAAAACTGTTTTTT.

The J gene is TRBJ2-4, the V gene TRBV5-6; 8 nucleotides match TRBD2. With V trimmed by 1 base and J by 8 bases, 11 bases remained unmatched. Germline CDR1 SGHDT, CDR2 YYEEEE. This CDR3 is built from 16 residues. The CDR3 reads CASSLWAQRERYIQYF. The CDR3 DNA is TGTGCCAGCAGCTTGTGGGCTCAGCGGGAGAGGTACATTCAGTACTTC.

The chain joins TRBV28 to TRBJ2-7; TRBD1 might be the D (7 bases). Germline V gives CDR1 MDHEN, CDR2 SYDVKM. Trimming cost V 4 bases and J 2 bases, with 12 bases left between them. The CDR3 covers 14 residues. Here the CDR3 DNA reads TGTGCCAGCAGTTGGCAGGGGGGAACCTACGAGCAGTACTTC. It encodes CASSWQGGTYEQYF.

The chain employs TRBV6-4 and TRBJ2-3; 10 nucleotides agree with TRBD1. The CDR3 extends over 15 amino acids. Germline lookup yields CDR1 MRHNA and CDR2 SNTAGT. Losses at the gene ends were 2 bases for V and 2 bases for J; bases not matched to a gene: 1. The CDR3 coding sequence is TGTGCCAGCAGTGACGGGACAGGGGACACAGATACGCAGTATTTT. Its translation is CASSDGTGDTDTQYF.

This chain joins TRBV7-2 and TRBJ1-4, with D tentatively TRBD1 (5 bases). There are 15 residues in the CDR3. Trimming removed 1 base from V and 0 bases from J, with 6 bases in between. Germline loops: CDR1 SGHTA, CDR2 FQGNSA. The CDR3 nucleotides are TGTGCCAGCAGCTTAGGGGACTCAACTAATGAAAAACTGTTTTTT. Protein product: CASSLGDSTNEKLFF.

J is TRBJ2-5 and V is TRBV19; D not resolved. The CDR3 length is 12 residues. The V end lost 4 bases, the J end lost 1 base, and 4 bases lay between the germline ends. Germline V gene data show CDR1 as LNHDA and CDR2 as SQIVND (reference sequence). CDR3 sequence (DNA): TGTGCCAGTAGTACTTTCCAAGAGACCCAGTACTTC. This translates into CASSTFQETQYF.

The V call is TRBV10-2, the J call TRBJ1-3; the D is unclear. The CDR3 is made up of 14 amino acids. Germline V gene lookup returns CDR1 WSHSY and CDR2 SAAADI. Trimming left V 3 bases short and J 8 bases short, with 14 bases between. CDR3 DNA: TGCGCCAGCAGTGATCAAGGCGGATGGGACACCATATATTTT. Protein sequence: CASSDQGGWDTIYF.

V gene TRBV6-5 combines with J gene TRBJ2-7, with TRBD1 matching over 11 bases. Germline CDR1 and CDR2: MNHEY and SVGAGI. The V segment lost 8 bases and the J segment 5 bases; nucleotides outside the gene matches: 5. This CDR3 is 13 amino acids long. The CDR3 sequence: CASEGDRGDEQYF. Here the CDR3 DNA reads TGTGCCAGCGAAGGGGACAGGGGGGACGAGCAGTACTTC.

This rearrangement joins TRBV13 to TRBJ2-1; D perhaps matches TRBD1 (6 bases). Germline CDR1 is PRHDT and CDR2 is FYEKMQ (reference sequence). This CDR3 has 15 residues. Trimming pared 3 bases from V and 3 bases from J, leaving 12 bases between. The CDR3 DNA reads as TGTGCCAGCAGCTTTGAGGGGGATAACTACAATGAGCAGTTCTTC. It codes for CASSFEGDNYNEQFF.

The chain recombines TRBV7-9 with TRBJ1-5; D remains unclear. V lost 1 base and J lost 6, with 7 bases in between. The CDR3 runs 13 residues. Germline V gene sequence: CDR1 SEHNR, CDR2 FQNEAQ (reference sequence). This CDR3 reads CASSLGGGQPQHF. DNA for the CDR3: TGTGCCAGCAGCTTAGGAGGAGGTCAGCCCCAGCATTTT.

The V and J genes are TRBV6-5 and TRBJ2-3; 8 bases map to TRBD2. J gave up 1 base and V 6 bases, and 0 bases lay outside the gene matches. This CDR3 comprises 13 residues. Germline CDR1 reads MNHEY; CDR2 reads SVGAGI. The CDR3: CASRREGTDTQYF. CDR3 DNA sequence: TGTGCCAGCAGGCGGGAGGGCACAGATACGCAGTATTTT.

The V and J genes are TRBV30 and TRBJ1-4; TRBD1 matches 9 bases. Trimming cost V 3 bases and J 1 base; bases outside gene matches: 12. This CDR3 contains 18 residues. Germline V gene sequence: CDR1 GTSNPN, CDR2 SVGIG (reference sequence). CDR3 residues: CAWSDIGTGKGTNEKLFF. CDR3 bases: TGTGCCTGGAGCGACATTGGGACAGGGAAGGGAACTAATGAAAAACTGTTTTTT.

The rearrangement uses TRBV28 and TRBJ2-5, with D unclear. Trimming stripped 6 bases from V and 5 bases from J, with 16 bases between. Germline CDR1 and CDR2: MDHEN and SYDVKM. The CDR3 sequence is 14 residues long. The CDR3 loop reads CASSPSADRETQYF. CDR3 nucleotide sequence: TGTGCCAGCAGCCCCTCCGCGGATAGGGAGACCCAGTACTTC.

The chain couples TRBV7-3 to TRBJ2-1; no firm D call. The CDR3 sequence is 13 residues long. V was pared by 1 base and J by 10 bases, with 11 bases between. The germline gives CDR1 SGHTA, CDR2 FQGTGA. CDR3 sequence reads: CASSLRQTREQFF. The CDR3, as DNA: TGTGCCAGCAGCTTAAGGCAGACTCGGGAGCAGTTCTTC.

The chain carries TRBV28 and TRBJ2-1; TRBD2 agrees at 8 bases. CDR1 and CDR2 (germline): MDHEN, SYDVKM. J gave up 9 bases and V 10 bases, and 8 bases lay outside the gene matches. This CDR3 region has 12 residues. The CDR3 DNA reads TGTGCCACCCGAGGCACTAGCGGTGAGCAGTTCTTC. It encodes CATRGTSGEQFF.

The chain joins TRBV5-1 to TRBJ2-3, with a weak D call TRBD1 (6 bases). Germline-derived CDR1 and CDR2 are SGHRS and YFSETQ. The CDR3 consists of 14 residues. The V gene lost 4 bases and the J gene lost 6 bases, with 15 bases spanning the gap. CDR3 region: CASSQDRGWDTQYF. The CDR3 nucleotides read TGCGCCAGCAGCCAGGACAGAGGGTGGGATACGCAGTATTTT.

The chain carries TRBV2 and TRBJ1-1; D not certain. Looked up from germline, CDR1 is SNHLY and CDR2 is FYNNEI. This CDR3 is built from 11 residues. V was cut by 6 bases and J by 5 bases, with 7 bases left in between. Here the CDR3 reads CASRRDTEAFF. The CDR3 nucleotides read TGTGCCAGCAGGCGGGATACTGAAGCTTTCTTT.

This sequence joins TRBV7-2 and TRBJ2-7, with D unresolved. The CDR3 has 12 residues. The V end was cut by 2 bases, the J end by 7 bases, with 9 bases between. Germline V gene sequence: CDR1 SGHTA, CDR2 FQGNSA. The CDR3 DNA is TGTGCCAGCAGCTTATTAGCCGGGGAGCAGTACTTC. Residues: CASSLLAGEQYF.

V usage is TRBV5-4 and J usage is TRBJ1-2; the match to TRBD1 covers 7 bases. J gave up 4 bases and V 3 bases, and 3 bases lay outside the gene matches. Germline CDR1 reads SGHNT; CDR2 reads YYREEE (reference sequence). The CDR3 is 13 amino acids. The CDR3 DNA reads TGTGCCAGCAGCTCGGACAGGAGCTATGGCTACACCTTC. It translates to CASSSDRSYGYTF.

The chain employs TRBV29-1 and TRBJ1-1; no definite D call. CDR1 is SQVTM and CDR2 is ANQGSEA in the germline V gene. Trimming stripped 7 bases from V and 4 bases from J, with 16 bases between. This CDR3 comprises 13 residues. This CDR3 is CSGGRFLGTEAFF. The CDR3 bases are TGCAGCGGTGGCAGGTTCTTAGGCACTGAAGCTTTCTTT. Supplemented by reference TRBV29-1 and TRBJ1-1, the full variable domain reads SAVISQKPSRDICQRGTSLTIQCQVDSQVTMMFWYRQQPGQSLTLIATANQGSEATYESGFVIDKFPISRPNLTFSTLTVSNMSPEDSSIYLCSGGRFLGTEAFFGQGTRLTVV.

The gene calls are TRBV5-6 and TRBJ2-1, with 9 bases aligning to TRBD2. The CDR3 consists of 15 residues. Germline lookup yields CDR1 SGHDT and CDR2 YYEEEE. The ends lost 3 bases at V and 1 base at J; junction bases unmatched: 2. The CDR3 loop is CASSSSGTSYNEQFF. In DNA form, the CDR3 reads TGTGCCAGCAGCTCTAGCGGGACATCCTACAATGAGCAGTTCTTC.

V gene TRBV7-9 combines with J gene TRBJ2-7; the D gene is possibly TRBD1 (6 bases). Germline V gene lookup returns CDR1 SEHNR and CDR2 FQNEAQ (reference sequence). The germline V and J ends were trimmed by 7 bases and 1 base, with 14 bases remaining between them. CDR3 length: 14 residues. The CDR3 DNA is TGTGCCAGCACTAAGGGGGAAGGGTCCTACGAGCAGTACTTC. It encodes CASTKGEGSYEQYF.

The J gene is TRBJ2-1, the V gene TRBV6-6, with D possibly matching TRBD1 (5 bases). Trimming took off 5 bases at V and 6 bases at J, with 17 bases between the two ends. The CDR3 contains 15 residues. Germline V CDR1 and CDR2: MNHNY, SVGAGI (reference sequence). The CDR3 DNA follows: TGTGCCAGCAGTGGCTTGGAGCAGGGTTTCAATGAGCAGTTCTTC. This translates into CASSGLEQGFNEQFF.